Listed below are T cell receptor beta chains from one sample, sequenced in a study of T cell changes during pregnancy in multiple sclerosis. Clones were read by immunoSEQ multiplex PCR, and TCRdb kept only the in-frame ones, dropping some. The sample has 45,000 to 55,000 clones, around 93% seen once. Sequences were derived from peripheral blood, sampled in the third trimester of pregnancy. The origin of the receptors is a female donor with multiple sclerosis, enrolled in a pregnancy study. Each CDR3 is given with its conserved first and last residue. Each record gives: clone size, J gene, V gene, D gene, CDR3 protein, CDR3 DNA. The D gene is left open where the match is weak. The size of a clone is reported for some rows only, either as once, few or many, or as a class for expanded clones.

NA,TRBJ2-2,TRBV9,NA,CASSVVGGPNTGELFF,TGTGCCAGCAGCGTAGTAGGGGGACCGAACACCGGGGAGCTGTTTTTT
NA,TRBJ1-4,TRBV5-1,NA,CASSLAGGSEKLFF,TGCGCCAGCAGCTTGGCGGGGGGTAGCGAAAAACTGTTTTTT
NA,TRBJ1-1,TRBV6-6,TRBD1,CASSFPGQMNTEAFF,TGTGCCAGCAGTTTCCCGGGACAGATGAACACTGAAGCTTTCTTT
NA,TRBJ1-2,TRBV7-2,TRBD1,CASSLGRGQGYTF,TGTGCCAGCAGCCTGGGCAGGGGGCAAGGCTACACCTTC
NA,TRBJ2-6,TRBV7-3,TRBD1,CASSPKTGGANVLTF,TGTGCCAGCAGCCCAAAGACAGGGGGGGCCAACGTCCTGACTTTC
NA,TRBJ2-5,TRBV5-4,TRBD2,CASSSGTSAQETQYF,TGTGCCAGCAGTTCCGGGACTAGCGCACAAGAGACCCAGTACTTC
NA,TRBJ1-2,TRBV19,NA,CASSIGRNYGYTF,TGTGCCAGTAGTATAGGGCGGAACTATGGCTACACCTTC
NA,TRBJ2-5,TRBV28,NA,CASSLRWQGLSQETQYF,TGTGCCAGCAGTTTAAGGTGGCAGGGGTTGTCCCAAGAGACCCAGTACTTC
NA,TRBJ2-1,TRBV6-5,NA,CASSSIPGSGNNEQFF,TGTGCCAGCAGTTCCATCCCCGGGTCAGGGAACAATGAGCAGTTCTTC
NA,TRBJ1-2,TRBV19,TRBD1,CASRLTGGYGYTF,TGTGCCAGTAGGCTGACAGGGGGTTATGGCTACACCTTC
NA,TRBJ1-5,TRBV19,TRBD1,CASSRDRGNQPQHF,TGTGCCAGTAGCCGAGACAGGGGCAATCAGCCCCAGCATTTT
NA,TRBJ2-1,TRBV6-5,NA,CASSYSTGYNEQFF,TGTGCCAGCAGTTACTCGACCGGGTACAATGAGCAGTTCTTC
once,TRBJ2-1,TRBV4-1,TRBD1,CASSLSRDRAYNEQFF,TGCGCCAGCAGCCTTTCCCGGGACAGAGCCTACAATGAGCAGTTCTTC
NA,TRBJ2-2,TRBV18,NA,CASSPMDRYPGLDGELFF,TGTGCCAGCTCACCAATGGATCGATACCCCGGGTTGGACGGGGAGCTGTTTTTT
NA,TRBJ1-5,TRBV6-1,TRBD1,CASRRTGDQPQHF,TGTGCCAGCAGAAGGACAGGGGATCAGCCCCAGCATTTT
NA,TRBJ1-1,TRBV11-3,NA,CASSYRESTEAFF,TGTGCCAGCAGCTACCGGGAGAGCACTGAAGCTTTCTTT
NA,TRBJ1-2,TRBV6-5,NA,CASSYTDSYNYGYTF,TGTGCCAGCAGTTATACAGATTCTTATAACTATGGCTACACCTTC
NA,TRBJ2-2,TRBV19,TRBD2,CASSIDRGSGRGTGELFF,TGTGCCAGTAGTATAGATCGTGGTAGCGGGAGGGGTACCGGGGAGCTGTTTTTT
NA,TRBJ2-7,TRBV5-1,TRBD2,CASSTGTSGMQYF,TGCGCCAGCAGTACCGGGACTAGCGGTATGCAGTACTTC
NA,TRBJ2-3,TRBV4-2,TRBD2,CASSQDKQVGTSGRTDTQYF,TGTGCCAGCAGCCAAGATAAACAGGTGGGAACTAGCGGGAGAACAGATACGCAGTATTTT
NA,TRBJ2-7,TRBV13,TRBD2,CASSPPPGGRGYEQYF,TGTGCCAGCAGCCCCCCACCGGGCGGGAGAGGCTACGAGCAGTACTTC
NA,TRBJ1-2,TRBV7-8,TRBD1,CASSLGTGYGYTF,TGTGCCAGCAGCTTAGGGACAGGCTATGGCTACACCTTC
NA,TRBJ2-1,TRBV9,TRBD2,CASSVDSGSFENEQFF,TGTGCCAGCAGCGTAGATAGCGGGAGTTTTGAGAATGAGCAGTTCTTC
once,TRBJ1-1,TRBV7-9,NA,CASSHPPLQQNTEAFF,TGTGCCAGCAGTCATCCGCCCTTACAGCAGAACACTGAAGCTTTCTTT
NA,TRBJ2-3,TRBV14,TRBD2,CASAPGGGTNTQYF,TGTGCCAGCGCACCTGGCGGGGGGACAAATACGCAGTATTTT
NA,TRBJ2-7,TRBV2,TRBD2,CASSVARETYEQYF,TGTGCCAGCAGTGTGGCGCGGGAGACCTACGAGCAGTACTTC
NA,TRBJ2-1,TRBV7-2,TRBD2,CASSLKVGASGRRGEQFF,TGTGCCAGCAGCTTAAAAGTCGGAGCTAGCGGGAGAAGGGGTGAGCAGTTCTTC
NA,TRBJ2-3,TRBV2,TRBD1,CASRKQGGTDTQYF,TGTGCCAGCAGGAAACAGGGGGGCACAGATACGCAGTATTTT
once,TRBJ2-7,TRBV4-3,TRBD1,CASSQDIRGLEQYF,TGCGCCAGCAGCCAAGATATCAGGGGGCTCGAGCAGTACTTC
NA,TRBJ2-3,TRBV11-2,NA,CASSLGPVSRTSTDTQYF,TGTGCCAGCAGCTTAGGCCCCGTGTCTCGCACAAGCACAGATACGCAGTATTTT
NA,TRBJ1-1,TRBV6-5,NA,CASSKTGNTEAFF,TGTGCCAGCAGTAAAACAGGGAACACTGAAGCTTTCTTT
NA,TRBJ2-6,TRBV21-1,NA,CASKYISGANVLTF,TGTGCCAGCAAGTACATCTCTGGGGCCAACGTCCTGACTTTC
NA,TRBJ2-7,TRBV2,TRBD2,CASRGSGNEQYF,TGTGCCAGCAGGGGGAGCGGGAACGAGCAGTACTTC
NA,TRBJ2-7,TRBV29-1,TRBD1,CSGLLGTGTYEQYF,TGCAGCGGCCTGCTGGGGACAGGGACGTACGAGCAGTACTTC
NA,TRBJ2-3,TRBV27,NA,CASRTPGGADTQYF,TGTGCCAGCAGGACCCCCGGAGGGGCAGATACGCAGTATTTT
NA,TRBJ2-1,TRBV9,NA,CASSPRQKQDHEQFF,TGTGCCAGCAGCCCCCGACAGAAACAAGACCATGAGCAGTTCTTC
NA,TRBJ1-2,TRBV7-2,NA,CASSFLTFYGYTF,TGTGCCAGCAGCTTCTTGACTTTCTATGGCTACACCTTC
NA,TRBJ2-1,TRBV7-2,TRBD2,CASSPGLYHEQFF,TGTGCCAGCAGCCCGGGACTATACCATGAGCAGTTCTTC
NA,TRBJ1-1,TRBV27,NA,CASSFGSPGGAFF,TGTGCCAGCAGTTTTGGGTCCCCCGGAGGAGCTTTCTTT
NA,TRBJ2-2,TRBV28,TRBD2,CASSLHLGTKAGELFF,TGTGCCAGCAGTTTGCACCTGGGGACTAAAGCCGGGGAGCTGTTTTTT
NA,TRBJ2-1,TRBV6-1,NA,CASSDGYNEQFF,TGTGCCAGCAGTGACGGGTACAATGAGCAGTTCTTC
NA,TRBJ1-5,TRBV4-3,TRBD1,CASSQDPGGSNQPQHF,TGCGCCAGCAGCCAAGACCCAGGGGGGAGCAATCAGCCCCAGCATTTT
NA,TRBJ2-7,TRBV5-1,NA,CASSLAGAMNEQYF,TGCGCCAGCAGCTTGGCGGGAGCTATGAACGAGCAGTACTTC
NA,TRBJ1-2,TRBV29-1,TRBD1,CSVEWGQGSGYTF,TGCAGCGTTGAATGGGGACAGGGGTCTGGCTACACCTTC
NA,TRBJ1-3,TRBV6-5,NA,CASSYSFGAVRNTIYF,TGTGCCAGCAGTTACTCGTTTGGGGCGGTTCGAAACACCATATATTTT
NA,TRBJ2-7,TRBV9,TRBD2,CASSAEGLAGAYYEQYF,TGTGCCAGCAGCGCTGAGGGACTAGCGGGAGCTTATTACGAGCAGTACTTC
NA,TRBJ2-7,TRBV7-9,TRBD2,CASSLGLAGVNRYEQYF,TGTGCCAGCAGCTTGGGACTAGCGGGTGTTAATCGGTACGAGCAGTACTTC
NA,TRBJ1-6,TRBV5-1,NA,CASSLGLSSYNSPLHF,TGCGCCAGCAGCCTAGGACTGAGCTCCTATAATTCACCCCTCCACTTT
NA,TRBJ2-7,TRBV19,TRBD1,CASSTAWTGPYEQYF,TGTGCCAGTAGTACCGCCTGGACAGGGCCCTACGAGCAGTACTTC
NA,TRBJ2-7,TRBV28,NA,CASRGHMDSYEQYF,TGTGCCAGCAGGGGACATATGGACTCCTACGAGCAGTACTTC
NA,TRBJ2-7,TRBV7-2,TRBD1,CASSPPGQFPYEQYF,TGTGCCAGCAGCCCGCCGGGACAGTTTCCCTACGAGCAGTACTTC
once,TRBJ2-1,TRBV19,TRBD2,CASSMLAGDYNEQFF,TGTGCCAGTAGTATGCTAGCGGGAGACTACAATGAGCAGTTCTTC
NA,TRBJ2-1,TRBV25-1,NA,CASSEYIGNEQFF,TGTGCCAGCAGTGAATATATCGGTAATGAGCAGTTCTTC